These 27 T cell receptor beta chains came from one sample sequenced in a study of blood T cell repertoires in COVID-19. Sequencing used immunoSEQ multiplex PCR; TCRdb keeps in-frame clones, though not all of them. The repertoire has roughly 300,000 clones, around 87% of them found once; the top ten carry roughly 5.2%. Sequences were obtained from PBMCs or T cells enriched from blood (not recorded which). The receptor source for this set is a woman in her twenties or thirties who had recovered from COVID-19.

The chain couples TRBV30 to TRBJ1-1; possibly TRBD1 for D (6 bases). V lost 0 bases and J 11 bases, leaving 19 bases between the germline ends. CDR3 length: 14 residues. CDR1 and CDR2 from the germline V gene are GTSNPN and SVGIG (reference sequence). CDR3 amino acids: CAWSVSPNRVGAFF. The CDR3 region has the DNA TGTGCCTGGAGTGTAAGCCCTAACAGGGTCGGGGCTTTCTTT.

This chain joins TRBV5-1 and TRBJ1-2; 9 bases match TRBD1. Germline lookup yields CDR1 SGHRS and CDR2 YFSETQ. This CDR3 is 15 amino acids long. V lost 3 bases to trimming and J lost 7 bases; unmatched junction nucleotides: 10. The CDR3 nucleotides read TGCGCCAGCAGCTACGAACCGGGACAGGGTGCTGGCTACACCTTC. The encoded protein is CASSYEPGQGAGYTF.

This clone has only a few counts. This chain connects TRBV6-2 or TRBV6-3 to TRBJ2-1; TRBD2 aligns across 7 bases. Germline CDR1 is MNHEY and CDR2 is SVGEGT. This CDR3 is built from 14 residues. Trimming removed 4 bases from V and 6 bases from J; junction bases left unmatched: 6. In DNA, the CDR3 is TGTGCCAGCAGTTCCCTGGGAGGGACCAATGAGCAGTTCTTC. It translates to CASSSLGGTNEQFF.

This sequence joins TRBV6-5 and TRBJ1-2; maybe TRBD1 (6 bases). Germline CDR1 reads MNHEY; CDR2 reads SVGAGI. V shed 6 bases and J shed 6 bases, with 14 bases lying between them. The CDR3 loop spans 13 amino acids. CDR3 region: CASRAPGGNGYTF. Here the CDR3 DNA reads TGTGCCAGCAGAGCACCGGGGGGCAATGGCTACACCTTC.

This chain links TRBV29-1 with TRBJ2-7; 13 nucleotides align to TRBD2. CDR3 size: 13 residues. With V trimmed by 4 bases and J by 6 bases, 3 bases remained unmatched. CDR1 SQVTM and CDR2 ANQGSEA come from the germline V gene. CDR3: CSVGLAGGSEQYF. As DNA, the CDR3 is TGCAGCGTTGGACTAGCGGGGGGCTCCGAGCAGTACTTC.

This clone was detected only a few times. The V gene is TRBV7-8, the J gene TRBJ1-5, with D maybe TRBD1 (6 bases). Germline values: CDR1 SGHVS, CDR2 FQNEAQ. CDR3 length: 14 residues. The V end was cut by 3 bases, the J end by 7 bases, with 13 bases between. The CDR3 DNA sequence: TGTGCCAGCAGCTTGGCAGGGGAGGGACAGCCCCAGCATTTT. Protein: CASSLAGEGQPQHF.

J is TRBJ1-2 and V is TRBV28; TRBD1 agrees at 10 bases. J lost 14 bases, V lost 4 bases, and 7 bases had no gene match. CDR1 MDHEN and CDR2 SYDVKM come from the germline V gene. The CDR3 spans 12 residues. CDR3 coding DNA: TGTGCCAGCAGTTGGAGGGACAGGGGTGTGACCTTC. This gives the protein CASSWRDRGVTF.

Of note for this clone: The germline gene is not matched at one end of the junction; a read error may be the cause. The CDR3 here is CASSAGLAGATFF. The CDR3 DNA is TGTGCCAGCAGCGCGGGACTAGCGGGGGCCACGTTCTTC. This chain connects TRBV9 to TRBJ2-7; 14 bases are a match to TRBD2. The CDR3 runs to 13 residues. CDR1 is SGDLS and CDR2 is YYNGEE in the germline V gene.

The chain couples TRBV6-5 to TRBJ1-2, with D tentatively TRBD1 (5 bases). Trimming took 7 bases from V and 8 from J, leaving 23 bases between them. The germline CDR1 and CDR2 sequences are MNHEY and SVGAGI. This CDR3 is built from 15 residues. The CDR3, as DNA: TGTGCCAGCAACCCTGGGGCGGGAAGTCCAGGAGGCTACACCTTC. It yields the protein CASNPGAGSPGGYTF.

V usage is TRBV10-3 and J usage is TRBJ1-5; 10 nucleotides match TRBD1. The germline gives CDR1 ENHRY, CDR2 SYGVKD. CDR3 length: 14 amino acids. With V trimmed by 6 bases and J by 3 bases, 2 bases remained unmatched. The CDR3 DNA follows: TGTGCCATCAGGGGGACAGGGGACAATCAGCCCCAGCATTTT. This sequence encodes CAIRGTGDNQPQHF.

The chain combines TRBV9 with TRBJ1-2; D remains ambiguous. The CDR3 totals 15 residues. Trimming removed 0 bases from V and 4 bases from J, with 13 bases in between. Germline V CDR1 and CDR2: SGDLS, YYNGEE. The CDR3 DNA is TGTGCCAGCAGCGTAGAGCCTTATAGCAGCTATGGCTACACCTTC. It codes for CASSVEPYSSYGYTF.

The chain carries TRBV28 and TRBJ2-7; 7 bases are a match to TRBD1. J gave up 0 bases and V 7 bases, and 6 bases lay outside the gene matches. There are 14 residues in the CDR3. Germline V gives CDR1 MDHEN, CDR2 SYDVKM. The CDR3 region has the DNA TGTGCCAGCACCGTACCAGGGGGCTCCTACGAGCAGTACTTC. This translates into CASTVPGGSYEQYF.

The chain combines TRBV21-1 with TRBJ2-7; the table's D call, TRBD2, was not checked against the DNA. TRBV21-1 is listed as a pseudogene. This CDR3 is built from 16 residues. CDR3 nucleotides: TGTGCCAGCAGCTCCTGGGACTTCCCACCACCTAGAGAGCAGTACTTC. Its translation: CASSSWDFPPPREQYF.

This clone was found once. CDR3 in DNA: TGTGCCAGCAACGACAGAACTAGCACAGATACGCAGTATTTT. Translated: CASNDRTSTDTQYF. The rearrangement links TRBV6-5 to TRBJ2-3; D might be TRBD1 (5 bases). Trimming shortened V by 7 bases and J by 0 bases, and 11 bases separated the two germline ends. Germline V gives CDR1 MNHEY, CDR2 SVGAGI. The CDR3 is 14 amino acids.

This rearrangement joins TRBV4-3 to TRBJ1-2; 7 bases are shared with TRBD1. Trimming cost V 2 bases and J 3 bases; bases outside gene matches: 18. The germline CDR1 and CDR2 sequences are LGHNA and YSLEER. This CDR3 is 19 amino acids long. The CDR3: CASSQTLSIEGAGDYGYTF. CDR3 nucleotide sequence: TGCGCCAGCAGCCAAACACTGTCAATAGAGGGGGCCGGAGACTATGGCTACACCTTC.

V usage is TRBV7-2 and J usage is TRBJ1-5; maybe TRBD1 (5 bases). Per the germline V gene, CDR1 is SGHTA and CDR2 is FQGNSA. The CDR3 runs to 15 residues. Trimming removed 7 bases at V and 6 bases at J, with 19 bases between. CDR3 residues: CASTSATGRGQPQHF. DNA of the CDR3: TGTGCCAGCACCTCCGCCACGGGGAGGGGTCAGCCCCAGCATTTT.

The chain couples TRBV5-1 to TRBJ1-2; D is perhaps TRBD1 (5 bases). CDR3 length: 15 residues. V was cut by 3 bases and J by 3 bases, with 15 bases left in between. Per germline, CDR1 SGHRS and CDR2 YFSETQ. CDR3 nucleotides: TGCGCCAGCAGCTGGACCCGGGGGGGAGACTATGGCTACACCTTC. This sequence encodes CASSWTRGGDYGYTF.

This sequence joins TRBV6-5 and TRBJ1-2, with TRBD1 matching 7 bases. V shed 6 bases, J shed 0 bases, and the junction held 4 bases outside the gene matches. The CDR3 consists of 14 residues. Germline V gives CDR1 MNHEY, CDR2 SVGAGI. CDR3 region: CASSAGGANYGYTF. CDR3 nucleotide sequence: TGTGCCAGCAGCGCAGGGGGAGCTAACTATGGCTACACCTTC.

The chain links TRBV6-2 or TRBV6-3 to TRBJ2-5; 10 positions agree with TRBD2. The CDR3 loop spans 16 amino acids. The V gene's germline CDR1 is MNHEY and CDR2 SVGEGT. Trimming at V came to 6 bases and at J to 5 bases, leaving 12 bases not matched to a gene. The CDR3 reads CASSQGFLAGEETQYF. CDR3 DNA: TGTGCCAGCAGCCAGGGCTTTCTAGCGGGGGAGGAGACCCAGTACTTC.

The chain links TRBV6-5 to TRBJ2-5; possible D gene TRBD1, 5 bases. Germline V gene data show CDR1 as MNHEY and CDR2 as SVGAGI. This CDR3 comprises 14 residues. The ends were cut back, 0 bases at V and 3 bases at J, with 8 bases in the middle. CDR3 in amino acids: CASSYSWGKETQYF. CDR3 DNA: TGTGCCAGCAGTTACTCATGGGGCAAAGAGACCCAGTACTTC.

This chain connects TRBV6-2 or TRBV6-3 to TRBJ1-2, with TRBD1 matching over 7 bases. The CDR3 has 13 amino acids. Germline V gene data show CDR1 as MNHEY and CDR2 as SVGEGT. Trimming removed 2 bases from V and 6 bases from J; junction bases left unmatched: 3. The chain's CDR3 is CASSYPTGNGYTF. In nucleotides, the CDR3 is TGTGCCAGCAGTTACCCGACAGGGAATGGCTACACCTTC.

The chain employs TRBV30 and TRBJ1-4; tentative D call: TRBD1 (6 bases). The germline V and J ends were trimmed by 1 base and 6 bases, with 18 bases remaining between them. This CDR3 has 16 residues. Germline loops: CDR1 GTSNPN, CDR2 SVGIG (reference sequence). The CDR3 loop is CAWSAPVGGADEKLFF. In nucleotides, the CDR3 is TGTGCCTGGAGTGCCCCAGTTGGGGGGGCCGATGAAAAACTGTTTTTT.

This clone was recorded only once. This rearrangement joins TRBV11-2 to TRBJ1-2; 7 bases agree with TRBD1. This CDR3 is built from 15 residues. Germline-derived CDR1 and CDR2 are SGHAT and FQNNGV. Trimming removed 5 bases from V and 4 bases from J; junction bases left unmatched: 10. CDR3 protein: CASSTTGATAYGYTF. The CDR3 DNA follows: TGTGCCAGCAGCACTACAGGGGCCACCGCCTATGGCTACACCTTC.

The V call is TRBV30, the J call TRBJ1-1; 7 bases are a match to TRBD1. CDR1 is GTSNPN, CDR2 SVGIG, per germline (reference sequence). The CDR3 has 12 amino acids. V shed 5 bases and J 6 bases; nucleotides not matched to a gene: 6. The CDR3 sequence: CAWGTVAPEAFF. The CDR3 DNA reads TGTGCCTGGGGGACAGTTGCCCCTGAAGCTTTCTTT.

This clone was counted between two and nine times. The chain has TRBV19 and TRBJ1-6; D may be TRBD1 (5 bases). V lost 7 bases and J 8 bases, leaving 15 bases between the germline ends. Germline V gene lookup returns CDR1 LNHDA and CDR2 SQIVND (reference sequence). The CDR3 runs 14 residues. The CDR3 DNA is TGTGCCAGTAAAGAGGGACTAAAGTATTCACCCCTCCACTTT. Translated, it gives CASKEGLKYSPLHF.

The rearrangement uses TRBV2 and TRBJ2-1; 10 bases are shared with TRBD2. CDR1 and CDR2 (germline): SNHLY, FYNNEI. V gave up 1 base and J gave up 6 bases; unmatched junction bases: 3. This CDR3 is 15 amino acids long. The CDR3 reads CASSEVLAGVNEQFF. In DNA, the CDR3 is TGTGCCAGCAGTGAAGTGCTAGCGGGGGTCAATGAGCAGTTCTTC.

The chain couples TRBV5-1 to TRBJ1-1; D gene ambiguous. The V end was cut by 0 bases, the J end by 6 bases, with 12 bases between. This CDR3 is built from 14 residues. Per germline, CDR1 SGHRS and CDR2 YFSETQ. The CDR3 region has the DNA TGCGCCAGCAGCTTGGCCGGACTTGGCGCTGAAGCTTTCTTT. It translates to CASSLAGLGAEAFF.